The 22 T cell receptor beta chains reported below all come from one sample, sequenced in a study of cytomegalovirus exposure and HLA in healthy donors. Assay used: immunoSEQ multiplex PCR; TCRdb lists only in-frame clones, some missing. The sample has over 85,000 clones, more than 75% seen once. The specimen sequenced was PBMCs. The receptor source for this set is a woman in her twenties or thirties in good health and CMV-seropositive.

The chain carries TRBV27 and TRBJ2-1, with 9 positions matching TRBD1. This CDR3 is built from 16 residues. The V and J ends lost 5 bases and 4 bases, in that order; junction bases with no gene match: 9. Germline V lookup: CDR1 MNHEY, CDR2 SMNVEV (reference sequence). CDR3 bases: TGTGCCAGCAGTATAACAGGGGGCGGGAAGTACAATGAGCAGTTCTTC. Translation: CASSITGGGKYNEQFF.

The chain has TRBV19 and TRBJ1-5; 11 positions agree with TRBD1. The CDR3 has 15 amino acids. From germline, CDR1 is LNHDA and CDR2 SQIVND (reference sequence). Germline trimming cut 6 bases from V and 5 bases from J; bases unmatched to any gene: 6. The chain's CDR3 is CASRDRGRADQPQHF. The CDR3 bases are TGTGCCAGTAGGGACAGGGGGCGGGCGGATCAGCCCCAGCATTTT.

The chain joins TRBV2 to TRBJ1-2, with no clear D. V lost 4 bases and J 1 base, leaving 7 bases between the germline ends. The CDR3 extends over 13 amino acids. Looked up from germline, CDR1 is SNHLY and CDR2 is FYNNEI. CDR3 DNA sequence: TGTGCCAGCAGTGTAGACATTAACTATGGCTACACCTTC. Protein product: CASSVDINYGYTF.

There are a few counts of this clone. The chain carries TRBV6-5 and TRBJ2-7, with 8 bases that match TRBD1. With V trimmed by 2 bases and J by 3 bases, 3 bases remained unmatched. Germline loops: CDR1 MNHEY, CDR2 SVGAGI. The CDR3 runs to 14 residues. As DNA, the CDR3 is TGTGCCAGCAGTTACCTCGGACAGGGCTACGAGCAGTACTTC. This sequence encodes CASSYLGQGYEQYF.

The chain joins TRBV6-5 to TRBJ1-1; no firm D call. The germline gives CDR1 MNHEY, CDR2 SVGAGI. Trimming shortened V by 6 bases and J by 1 base, and 15 bases separated the two germline ends. The CDR3 sequence is 15 residues long. The CDR3 reads CASRDNSAKNTEAFF. The CDR3 DNA sequence: TGTGCCAGCAGAGACAACTCCGCTAAGAACACTGAAGCTTTCTTT.

Only one count was recorded for this clone. The chain joins TRBV4-1 to TRBJ2-7; 10 bases are shared with TRBD1. The germline CDR1 and CDR2 sequences are MGHRA and YSYEKL. Trimming removed 5 bases from V and 2 bases from J; junction bases left unmatched: 6. The CDR3 runs 15 residues. The DNA of the CDR3 is TGCGCCAGCAGCGCGGGGGGACAGGGGCCCTACGAGCAGTACTTC. It yields the protein CASSAGGQGPYEQYF.

The gene calls are TRBV2 and TRBJ1-2, with 8 bases identical to TRBD1. CDR3 length: 14 amino acids. Germline V gene lookup returns CDR1 SNHLY and CDR2 FYNNEI. Unmatched junction bases numbered 3, after V lost 6 bases and J lost 0 bases. CDR3 region: CASRSTGANYGYTF. The CDR3 DNA follows: TGTGCCAGCAGATCGACAGGGGCTAACTATGGCTACACCTTC.

There are a few counts of this clone. The rearrangement joins TRBV9 to TRBJ2-5, with 7 bases fitting TRBD2. The V and J ends lost 0 bases and 5 bases, in that order; junction bases with no gene match: 4. Germline-derived CDR1 and CDR2 are SGDLS and YYNGEE. CDR3 length: 14 residues. The CDR3 region is CASSVGGGLETQYF. For the CDR3, the DNA is TGTGCCAGCAGCGTAGGGGGAGGGTTGGAGACCCAGTACTTC.

V is TRBV28 and J is TRBJ2-5; D gene unclear. The V gene's germline CDR1 is MDHEN and CDR2 SYDVKM. This CDR3 region has 13 residues. V was cut by 4 bases and J by 4 bases, with 10 bases left in between. The CDR3 here is CASSSGSRETQYF. The DNA of the CDR3 is TGTGCCAGCAGTTCGGGTTCTCGAGAGACCCAGTACTTC.

The chain employs TRBV7-2 and TRBJ2-7, with D possibly TRBD1 on 5 matching bases. Germline assignment: CDR1 SGHTA and CDR2 FQGNSA. The CDR3 runs 14 residues. The V gene lost 2 bases and the J gene lost 1 base, with 9 bases spanning the gap. CDR3 sequence (DNA): TGTGCCAGCAGCTTAAGAACAGGTTCCTACGAGCAGTACTTC. Translated: CASSLRTGSYEQYF.

This clone was detected once. V is TRBV29-1 and J is TRBJ2-7, with TRBD1 matching over 9 bases. CDR3 length: 14 amino acids. The trim removed 6 bases at V and 0 bases at J, leaving 6 bases unmatched. Per germline, CDR1 SQVTM and CDR2 ANQGSEA. CDR3: CSVRTGARSYEQYF. Here the CDR3 DNA reads TGCAGCGTAAGGACAGGGGCTCGCTCCTACGAGCAGTACTTC.

J is TRBJ2-7 and V is TRBV6-1; D is perhaps TRBD2 (5 bases). The CDR3 is 15 amino acids. Germline V lookup: CDR1 MNHNS, CDR2 SASEGT. The V and J ends lost 2 bases and 0 bases respectively, with 11 bases between them. The CDR3 DNA follows: TGTGCCAGCAGTGAATGGCGGAGGAGCTCCTACGAGCAGTACTTC. It specifies CASSEWRRSSYEQYF.

The chain uses TRBV11-2 and TRBJ2-5; a weak D match, TRBD2 (6 bases). The germline CDR1 and CDR2 sequences are SGHAT and FQNNGV. The germline V and J ends were trimmed by 5 bases and 4 bases, with 14 bases remaining between them. CDR3 size: 14 residues. This chain's CDR3 is CASSLGTQRETQYF. The CDR3 nucleotides read TGTGCCAGCAGCCTCGGGACTCAGCGAGAGACCCAGTACTTC.

The rearrangement uses TRBV7-8 and TRBJ2-7; tentative D call: TRBD1 (5 bases). V lost 1 base, J lost 5 bases, and 9 bases lay in between. Germline CDR1 reads SGHVS; CDR2 reads FQNEAQ. The CDR3 has 13 residues. The CDR3 DNA reads TGTGCCAGCAGCTTAGGTGGCAGGGACGAGCAGTACTTC. This encodes CASSLGGRDEQYF.

The chain couples TRBV27 to TRBJ1-3; TRBD1 aligns across 10 bases. CDR3 length equals 18 residues. With 6 bases clipped from V and 0 bases from J, the junction kept 11 bases outside the gene matches. Germline V gene sequence: CDR1 MNHEY, CDR2 SMNVEV (reference sequence). CDR3 DNA sequence: TGTGCCAGCAGGAGGGATCGACAGGGGGCGATCTCTGGAAACACCATATATTTT. Translating it yields CASRRDRQGAISGNTIYF.

The chain is built from TRBV30 and TRBJ2-7; TRBD1 aligns across 8 bases. Germline V gives CDR1 GTSNPN, CDR2 SVGIG (reference sequence). The CDR3 runs to 13 residues. After removal of 5 bases from V and 2 bases from J, the junction contained 5 bases not matched to a gene. The CDR3 is CAWGDRGPYEQYF. The CDR3 DNA reads as TGTGCCTGGGGTGACAGGGGCCCCTACGAGCAGTACTTC.

V and J are TRBV7-9 and TRBJ2-7, with 10 bases lining up with TRBD2. Germline lookup yields CDR1 SEHNR and CDR2 FQNEAQ (reference sequence). V gave up 2 bases and J gave up 2 bases; unmatched junction bases: 12. The CDR3 consists of 18 residues. This chain's CDR3 is CASSLKASGREFPYEQYF. CDR3 nucleotide sequence: TGTGCCAGCAGCTTAAAGGCGAGCGGGAGGGAATTTCCCTACGAGCAGTACTTC.

V is TRBV6-5 and J is TRBJ1-2, with 7 bases identical to TRBD1. Germline assignment: CDR1 MNHEY and CDR2 SVGAGI. The CDR3 is 14 amino acids. V lost 10 bases and J lost 3; bases outside the gene matches: 11. This CDR3 is CATTTGTLHYGYTF. In DNA, the CDR3 is TGTGCCACCACGACAGGGACCCTCCACTATGGCTACACCTTC.

V gene TRBV5-1 combines with J gene TRBJ2-7; 7 bases are shared with TRBD2. The CDR3 has 15 amino acids. Germline values: CDR1 SGHRS, CDR2 YFSETQ. The junction had 5 bases not matched to a gene; V was cut back by 0 bases and J by 2 bases. The CDR3 region has the DNA TGCGCCAGCAGCTTGGAAGCGGGGTCAACCTACGAGCAGTACTTC. It codes for CASSLEAGSTYEQYF.

Of note for this clone: At one boundary the junction diverges from the germline segment, which might be a read error. V is TRBV7-2 and J is TRBJ2-1; 7 nucleotides line up with TRBD2. The CDR3 covers 14 residues. Germline V lookup: CDR1 SGHTA, CDR2 FQGNSA. CDR3: CASRRASGYNEQFF. The CDR3, as DNA: TGTGCGAGCAGGAGAGCTAGCGGCTACAATGAGCAGTTCTTC.

This sequence joins TRBV5-5 and TRBJ2-3; 8 nucleotides align to TRBD2. V shed 1 base and J 3 bases; nucleotides not matched to a gene: 4. The CDR3 totals 15 residues. Looked up from germline, CDR1 is SGHKS and CDR2 is YYEKEE (reference sequence). CDR3 sequence reads: CASSLTSGRTDTQYF. In nucleotides, the CDR3 is TGTGCCAGCAGCTTGACTAGCGGCCGAACAGATACGCAGTATTTT.

The chain recombines TRBV6-4 with TRBJ2-7, with a tentative D call TRBD2 (5 bases). The CDR3 is made up of 17 amino acids. Per the germline V gene, CDR1 is MRHNA and CDR2 is SNTAGT. The V end was cut by 4 bases, the J end by 3 bases, with 22 bases between. The CDR3 is CASSVDSCGFGHYEQYF. The CDR3 DNA reads TGTGCCAGCAGTGTGGACTCTTGTGGCTTCGGTCACTACGAGCAGTACTTC.